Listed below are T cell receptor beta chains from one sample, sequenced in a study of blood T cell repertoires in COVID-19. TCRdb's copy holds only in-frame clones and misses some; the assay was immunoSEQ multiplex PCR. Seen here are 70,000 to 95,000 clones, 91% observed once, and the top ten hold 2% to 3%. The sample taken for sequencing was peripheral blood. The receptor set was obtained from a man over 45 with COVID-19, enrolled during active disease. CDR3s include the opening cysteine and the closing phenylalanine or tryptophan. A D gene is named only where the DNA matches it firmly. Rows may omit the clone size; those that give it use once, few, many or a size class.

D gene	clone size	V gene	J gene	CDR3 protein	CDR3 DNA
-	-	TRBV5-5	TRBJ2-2	CASSFGRTGELFF	TGTGCCAGCAGCTTCGGCAGGACCGGGGAGCTGTTTTTT
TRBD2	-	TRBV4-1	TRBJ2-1	CASSLETSGLNEQFF	TGCGCCAGCAGCCTAGAAACTAGCGGGCTCAATGAGCAGTTCTTC
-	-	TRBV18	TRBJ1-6	CASSPRAGENSPLHF	TGTGCCAGCTCACCACGGGCAGGGGAAAATTCACCCCTCCACTTT
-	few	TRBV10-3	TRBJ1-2	CAISEEGERVYGYTF	TGTGCCATCAGTGAGGAGGGGGAGAGGGTTTATGGCTACACCTTC
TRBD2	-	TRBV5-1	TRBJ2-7	CASSLSAGAPYEQYF	TGCGCCAGCAGCTTGTCGGCGGGAGCACCCTACGAGCAGTACTTC
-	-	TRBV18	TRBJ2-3	CAGKLTGGTDTQYF	TGTGCCGGCAAACTTACGGGGGGCACAGATACGCAGTATTTT
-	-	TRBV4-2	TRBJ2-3	CASSQDKRITDTQYF	TGTGCCAGCAGCCAAGATAAGCGGATCACAGATACGCAGTATTTT
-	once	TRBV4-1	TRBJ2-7	CASSQDEQGRDEQYF	TGCGCCAGCAGCCAAGATGAGCAGGGGAGGGACGAGCAGTACTTC
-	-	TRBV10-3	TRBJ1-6	CAISEGGSSYNSPLHF	TGTGCCATCAGTGAAGGCGGAAGCTCCTATAATTCACCCCTCCACTTT
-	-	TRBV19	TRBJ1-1	CASSRQLYTEAFF	TGTGCCAGTAGTCGACAGCTTTACACTGAAGCTTTCTTT
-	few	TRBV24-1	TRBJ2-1	CATSSSPYNEQFF	TGTGCCACCAGTTCTAGCCCGTACAATGAGCAGTTCTTC
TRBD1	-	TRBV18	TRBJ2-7	CASSRPQGVGEQYF	TGTGCCAGCTCACGACCGCAGGGGGTCGGCGAGCAGTACTTC
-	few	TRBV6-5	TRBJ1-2	CASRGGASANYGYTF	TGTGCCAGCAGGGGGGGGGCGAGCGCCAACTATGGCTACACCTTC
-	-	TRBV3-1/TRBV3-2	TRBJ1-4	CASSPVFTNEKLFF	TGTGCCAGCAGCCCGGTTTTTACTAATGAAAAACTGTTTTTT
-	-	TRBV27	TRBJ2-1	CASSLADSSYNEQFF	TGTGCCAGCAGTTTAGCTGACAGCTCCTACAATGAGCAGTTCTTC
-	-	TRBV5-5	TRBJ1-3	CASSLTVPSGNTIYF	TGTGCCAGCAGCCTAACAGTACCTTCTGGAAACACCATATATTTT
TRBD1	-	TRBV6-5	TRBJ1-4	CASSLGQGTNEKLFF	TGTGCCAGCAGTTTGGGACAGGGAACTAATGAAAAACTGTTTTTT
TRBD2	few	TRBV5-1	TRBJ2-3	CASRGLGSGRGDTDTQYF	TGCGCCTCCAGGGGCCTGGGTAGCGGGAGAGGCGACACAGATACGCAGTATTTT
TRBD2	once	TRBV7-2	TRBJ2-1	CASSRGAGGPRFDEQFF	TGTGCCAGCAGCCGGGGGGCGGGAGGGCCTAGGTTTGATGAGCAGTTCTTC
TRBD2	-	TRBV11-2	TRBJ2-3	CASSLWTSGNTDTQYF	TGTGCCAGCAGCCTGTGGACTAGCGGCAACACAGATACGCAGTATTTT
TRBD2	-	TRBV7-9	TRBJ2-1	CASRTQGLAGIYNEQFF	TGTGCCAGCAGGACTCAGGGACTAGCGGGGATCTACAATGAGCAGTTCTTC
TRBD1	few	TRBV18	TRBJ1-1	CASSPQTGDLNTEAFF	TGTGCCAGCTCACCACAGACAGGGGACCTGAACACTGAAGCTTTCTTT
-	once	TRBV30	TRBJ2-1	CAWSLSTNEQFF	TGTGCCTGGAGTCTTTCGACAAATGAGCAGTTCTTC
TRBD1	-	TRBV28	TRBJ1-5	CASSLGAKGQSNQPQHF	TGTGCCAGCAGTTTAGGAGCTAAGGGACAGAGCAATCAGCCCCAGCATTTT
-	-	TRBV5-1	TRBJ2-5	CASSLVPSRGQTQETQYF	TGCGCCAGCAGCTTGGTCCCGTCTCGCGGGCAGACCCAAGAGACCCAGTACTTC
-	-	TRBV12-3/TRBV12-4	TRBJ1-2	CASSRTVRDYTF	TGTGCCAGCAGCAGGACAGTTCGCGACTACACCTTC
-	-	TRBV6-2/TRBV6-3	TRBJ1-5	CASSRSGNQPQHF	TGTGCCAGCAGTAGATCAGGGAATCAGCCCCAGCATTTT
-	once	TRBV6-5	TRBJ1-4	CASRQGATNEKLFF	TGTGCCAGCAGGCAGGGTGCAACTAATGAAAAACTGTTTTTT
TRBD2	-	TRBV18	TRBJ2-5	CASSPASSGGGETQYF	TGTGCCAGCTCACCAGCCTCTAGCGGGGGCGGCGAGACCCAGTACTTC
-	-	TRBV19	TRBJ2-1	CASSIIAGRNEQFF	TGTGCCAGTAGTATAATTGCGGGCCGCAATGAGCAGTTCTTC
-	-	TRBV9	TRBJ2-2	CASSVAIRGGELFF	TGTGCCAGCAGCGTAGCTATCAGAGGCGGGGAGCTGTTTTTT
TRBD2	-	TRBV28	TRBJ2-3	CASILGGADADTQYF	TGTGCCAGCATCCTGGGAGGGGCGGACGCAGATACGCAGTATTTT
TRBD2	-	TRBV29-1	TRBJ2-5	CSVLAGLQETQYF	TGCAGCGTGCTAGCGGGACTCCAAGAGACCCAGTACTTC
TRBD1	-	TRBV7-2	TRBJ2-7	CASIPWGQGSYEQYF	TGTGCCAGCATCCCCTGGGGACAGGGTTCCTACGAGCAGTACTTC
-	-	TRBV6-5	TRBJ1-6	CASSYSRAGSTLHF	TGTGCCAGCAGTTACTCGAGAGCGGGGTCGACCCTCCACTTT
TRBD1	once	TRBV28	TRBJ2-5	CASSFSTGGQETQYF	TGTGCCAGCAGTTTCTCAACAGGGGGCCAAGAGACCCAGTACTTC
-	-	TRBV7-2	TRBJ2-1	CASSPRRGFGEQFF	TGTGCCAGCAGCCCCAGACGAGGTTTCGGTGAGCAGTTCTTC
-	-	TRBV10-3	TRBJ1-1	CAISAPGKEAFF	TGTGCCATCAGTGCCCCGGGAAAGGAGGCTTTCTTT
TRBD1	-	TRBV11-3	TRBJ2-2	CASSLGQGTNTGELFF	TGTGCCAGCAGCTTAGGACAGGGGACCAACACCGGGGAGCTGTTTTTT
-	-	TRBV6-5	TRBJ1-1	CASSYSNTESSAFF	TGTGCCAGCAGTTACTCGAATACAGAGTCGTCCGCTTTCTTT
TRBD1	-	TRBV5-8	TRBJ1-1	CAGDRLPRSNTEAFF	TGTGCCGGGGACAGGTTACCGCGGTCGAACACTGAAGCTTTCTTT
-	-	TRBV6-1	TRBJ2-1	CASSESSWRNEQFF	TGTGCCAGCAGTGAGAGTAGTTGGAGGAATGAGCAGTTCTTC
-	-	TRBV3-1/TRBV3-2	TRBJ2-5	CASSFRFRYQETQYF	TGTGCCAGCAGCTTCCGGTTCAGGTACCAAGAGACCCAGTACTTC
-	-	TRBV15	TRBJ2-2	CATSSYPARLTGELFF	TGTGCCACCAGTAGTTACCCCGCCCGGTTGACCGGGGAGCTGTTTTTT
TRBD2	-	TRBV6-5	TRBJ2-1	CASRGLAGEQFF	TGTGCCAGCAGGGGACTAGCGGGGGAGCAGTTCTTC
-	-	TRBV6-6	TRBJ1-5	CASSPQSYSNQPQHF	TGTGCCAGCAGTCCACAGAGTTATAGCAATCAGCCCCAGCATTTT
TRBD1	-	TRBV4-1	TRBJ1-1	CASSQGTGVFGEAFF	TGCGCCAGCAGCCAAGGGACAGGGGTATTCGGTGAAGCTTTCTTT
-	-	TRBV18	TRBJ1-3	CASSPRSPDSLNTIYF	TGTGCCAGCTCACCACGTTCCCCGGACAGCCTAAACACCATATATTTT
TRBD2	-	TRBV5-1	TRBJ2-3	CASSLEGRGSTDTQYF	TGCGCCAGCAGCTTGGAAGGGCGGGGGAGCACAGATACGCAGTATTTT
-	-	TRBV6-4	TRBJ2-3	CASSDSPGLSTDTQYF	TGTGCCAGCAGTGACTCCCCGGGACTGAGCACAGATACGCAGTATTTT
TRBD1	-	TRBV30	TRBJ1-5	CAWSADREGQPQHF	TGTGCCTGGAGCGCGGACAGGGAAGGCCAGCCCCAGCATTTT
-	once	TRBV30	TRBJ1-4	CAWNSYNEKLFF	TGTGCCTGGAACAGCTATAATGAAAAACTGTTTTTT
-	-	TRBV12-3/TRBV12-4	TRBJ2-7	CASSFSYEQYF	TGTGCCAGCAGTTTCTCCTATGAGCAGTACTTC